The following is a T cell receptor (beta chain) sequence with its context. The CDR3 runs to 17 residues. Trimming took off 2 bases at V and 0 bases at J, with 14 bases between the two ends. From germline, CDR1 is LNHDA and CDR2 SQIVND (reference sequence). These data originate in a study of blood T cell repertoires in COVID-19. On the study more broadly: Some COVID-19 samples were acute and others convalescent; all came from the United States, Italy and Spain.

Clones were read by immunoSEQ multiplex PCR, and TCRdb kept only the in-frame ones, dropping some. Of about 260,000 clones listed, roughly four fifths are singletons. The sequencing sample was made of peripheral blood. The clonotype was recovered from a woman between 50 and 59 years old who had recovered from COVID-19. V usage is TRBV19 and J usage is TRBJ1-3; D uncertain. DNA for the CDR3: TGTGCCAGTAGTATACTACCCCGGAGGAGCTCTGGAAACACCATATATTTT. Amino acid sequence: CASSILPRRSSGNTIYF.